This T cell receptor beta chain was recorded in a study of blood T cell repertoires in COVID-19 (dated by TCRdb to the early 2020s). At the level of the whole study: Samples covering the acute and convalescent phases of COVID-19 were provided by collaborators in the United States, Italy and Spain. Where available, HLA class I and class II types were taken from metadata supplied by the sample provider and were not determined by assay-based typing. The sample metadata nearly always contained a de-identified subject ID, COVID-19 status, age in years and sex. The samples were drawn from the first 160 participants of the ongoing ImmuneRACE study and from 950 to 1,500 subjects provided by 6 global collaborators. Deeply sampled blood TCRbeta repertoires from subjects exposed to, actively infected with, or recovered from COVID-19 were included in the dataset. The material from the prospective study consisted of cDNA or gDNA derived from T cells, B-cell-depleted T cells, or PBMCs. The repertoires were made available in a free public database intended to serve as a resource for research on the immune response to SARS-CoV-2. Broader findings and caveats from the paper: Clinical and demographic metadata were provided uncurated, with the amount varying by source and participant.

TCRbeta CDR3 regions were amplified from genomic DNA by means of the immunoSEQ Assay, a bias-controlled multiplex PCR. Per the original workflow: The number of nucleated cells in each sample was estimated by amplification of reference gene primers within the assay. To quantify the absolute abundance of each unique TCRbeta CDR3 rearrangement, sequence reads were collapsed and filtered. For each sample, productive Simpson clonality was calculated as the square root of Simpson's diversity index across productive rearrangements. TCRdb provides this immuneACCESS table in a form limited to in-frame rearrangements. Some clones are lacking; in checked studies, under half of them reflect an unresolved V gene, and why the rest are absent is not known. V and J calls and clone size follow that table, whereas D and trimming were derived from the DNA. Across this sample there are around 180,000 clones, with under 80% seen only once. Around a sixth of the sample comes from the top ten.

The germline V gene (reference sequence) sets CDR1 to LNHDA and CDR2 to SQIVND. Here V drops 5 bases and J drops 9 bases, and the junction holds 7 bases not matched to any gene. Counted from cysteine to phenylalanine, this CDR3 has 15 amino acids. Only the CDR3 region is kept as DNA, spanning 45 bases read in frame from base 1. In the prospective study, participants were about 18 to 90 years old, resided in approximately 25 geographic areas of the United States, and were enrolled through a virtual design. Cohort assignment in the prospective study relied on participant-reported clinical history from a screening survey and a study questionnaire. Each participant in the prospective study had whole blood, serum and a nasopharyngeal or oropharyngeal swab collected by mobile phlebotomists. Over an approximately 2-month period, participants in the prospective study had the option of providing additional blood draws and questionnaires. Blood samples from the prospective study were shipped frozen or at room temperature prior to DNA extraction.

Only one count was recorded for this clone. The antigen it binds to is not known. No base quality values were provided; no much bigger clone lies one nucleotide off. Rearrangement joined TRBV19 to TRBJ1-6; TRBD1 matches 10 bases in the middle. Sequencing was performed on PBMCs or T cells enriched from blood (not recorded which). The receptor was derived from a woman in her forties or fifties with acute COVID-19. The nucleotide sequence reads TGTGCCAGTAGTGACCGGACAGGGGGAGGTTCACCCCTCCACTTT. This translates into CASSDRTGGGSPLHF. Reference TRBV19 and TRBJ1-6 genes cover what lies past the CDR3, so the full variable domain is DGGITQSPKYLFRKEGQNVTLSCEQNLNHDAMYWYRQDPGQGLRLIYYSQIVNDFQKGDIAEGYSVSREKKESFPLTVTSAQKNPTAFYLCASSDRTGGGSPLHFGNGTRLTVT.